The 31 T cell receptor beta chains listed next were all sequenced from one sample in a study of blood T cell repertoires in COVID-19. Some clones are missing from TCRdb's copy, which holds only in-frame ones; the method was immunoSEQ multiplex PCR. Of under 300,000 clones in the sample, 82% were seen once. Sequencing input: peripheral blood. These TCRs come from a young woman with acute or convalescent COVID-19.

The chain uses TRBV10-2 and TRBJ2-7, with 12 bases identical to TRBD2. The CDR3 length is 16 residues. The junction had 8 bases not matched to a gene; V was cut back by 2 bases and J by 6 bases. The V gene's germline CDR1 is WSHSY and CDR2 SAAADI. CDR3 DNA sequence: TGCGCCAGCAGTGAGCGGCTAGCGGGAGGGACGGGCGAGCAGTACTTC. It encodes CASSERLAGGTGEQYF.

The chain uses TRBV14 and TRBJ2-5, with TRBD2 as a possible D gene (5 bases). The CDR3 is 15 residues long. The V and J ends lost 0 bases and 5 bases respectively, with 13 bases between them. Germline lookup yields CDR1 SGHDN and CDR2 FVKESK. CDR3 in amino acids: CASSQDVGSAETQYF. The DNA for the CDR3 is TGTGCCAGCAGCCAAGATGTTGGTAGCGCGGAGACCCAGTACTTC.

V and J are TRBV19 and TRBJ1-5, with a tentative D call TRBD1 (5 bases). Germline CDR1 and CDR2: LNHDA and SQIVND (reference sequence). The CDR3 consists of 16 residues. The germline V and J ends were trimmed by 10 bases and 0 bases, with 19 bases remaining between them. The CDR3 sequence is CATSKGHLNSNQPQHF. The CDR3 coding sequence is TGTGCCACCTCGAAGGGGCACCTTAATAGCAATCAGCCCCAGCATTTT.

This clone has a handful of counts. V gene TRBV7-2 combines with J gene TRBJ1-1; a possible D gene is TRBD1 (5 bases). From germline, CDR1 is SGHTA and CDR2 FQGNSA. This CDR3 is 13 amino acids long. Trimming removed 5 bases at V and 6 bases at J, with 13 bases between. CDR3 protein: CASSAGTGAEAFF. CDR3 bases: TGTGCCAGCAGCGCGGGGACGGGGGCTGAAGCTTTCTTT.

The chain employs TRBV7-2 and TRBJ1-2, with 7 bases matching TRBD1. CDR1 and CDR2 (germline): SGHTA, FQGNSA. The CDR3 runs to 15 residues. J was trimmed by 0 bases and V by 7 bases; bases with no gene match: 8. In DNA form, the CDR3 reads TGTGCCAGCAATCAGGGGGGCTGGACTAACTATGGCTACACCTTC. Protein product: CASNQGGWTNYGYTF.

In nucleotides, the CDR3 is TGTGCCAGCATCCTTGGGCCGGGGGGGCTGAGAACTAATGAAAAACTGTTTTTT. It specifies CASILGPGGLRTNEKLFF. The chain combines TRBV11-2 with TRBJ1-4; tentatively, D is TRBD1 (6 bases). CDR1 SGHAT and CDR2 FQNNGV come from the germline V gene. V was trimmed by 7 bases and J by 1 base, leaving 22 bases between them. This CDR3 spans 18 amino acids.

This chain connects TRBV28 to TRBJ1-4; D unresolved. Per germline, CDR1 MDHEN and CDR2 SYDVKM. Trimming cost V 3 bases and J 6 bases, with 11 bases left between them. The CDR3 covers 14 residues. The CDR3 nucleotides are TGTGCCAGCAGTTTTATAACAGATTATGAAAAACTGTTTTTT. Its protein product is CASSFITDYEKLFF.

The sample holds one count of this clone. The chain recombines TRBV2 with TRBJ1-5, with TRBD1 as a possible D gene (6 bases). In germline, CDR1 is SNHLY, CDR2 FYNNEI. The CDR3 extends over 15 amino acids. Trimming removed 3 bases from V and 3 bases from J, with 12 bases in between. The CDR3 DNA reads TGTGCCAGCAGTGAGTCTAGGGGGTCCAATCAGCCCCAGCATTTT. It specifies CASSESRGSNQPQHF.

The table lists this clone with a few counts. One end of the junction does not line up with germline, which may come from a read error. The chain carries TRBV7-9 and TRBJ2-1; 10 positions match TRBD2. There are 15 residues in the CDR3. CDR1 and CDR2 from the germline V gene are SEHNR and FQNEAQ (reference sequence). The DNA for the CDR3 is TGTGCCAGCAGCCTAGCGGGAGTGGGGTACAATGAGCAGTTCTTC. Its protein is CASSLAGVGYNEQFF.

J is TRBJ2-2 and V is TRBV5-1; TRBD1 agrees at 8 bases. Per germline, CDR1 SGHRS and CDR2 YFSETQ. The CDR3 contains 14 residues. J was trimmed by 7 bases and V by 4 bases; bases with no gene match: 6. The CDR3 DNA reads as TGCGCCAGCAGCGCTCCAGGGGGCGGCGGGGAGCTGTTTTTT. Translated: CASSAPGGGGELFF. Variable domain in full (rest from reference TRBV5-1 and TRBJ2-2): KAGVTQTPRYLIKTRGQQVTLSCSPISGHRSVSWYQQTPGQGLQFLFEYFSETQRNKGNFPGRFSGRQFSNSRSEMNVSTLELGDSALYLCASSAPGGGGELFFGEGSRLTVL.

The chain joins TRBV13 to TRBJ2-7; D perhaps matches TRBD2 (5 bases). Germline V CDR1 and CDR2: PRHDT, FYEKMQ (reference sequence). Deletions cut 10 bases from V and 4 bases from J, with 20 bases between. The CDR3 sequence is 14 residues long. The CDR3, as DNA: TGTGCCACCAAGTCACGGGGTTTGGGGTACGAGCAGTACTTC. Its translation is CATKSRGLGYEQYF.

J is TRBJ2-1 and V is TRBV19, with D possibly being TRBD2 (5 bases). This CDR3 spans 13 amino acids. Deletions cut 6 bases from V and 3 bases from J, with 9 bases between. Germline CDR1 is LNHDA and CDR2 is SQIVND (reference sequence). CDR3 region: CASSLDFYNEQFF. The DNA for the CDR3 is TGTGCCAGTAGCCTGGACTTCTACAATGAGCAGTTCTTC.

The chain couples TRBV29-1 to TRBJ2-3; 8 nucleotides align to TRBD2. V dropped 4 bases and J dropped 2; count of bases not matched to a gene: 8. The germline V gene has CDR1 SQVTM and CDR2 ANQGSEA. CDR3 size: 15 residues. CDR3 residues: CSVVQRESFTDTQYF. CDR3 nucleotides: TGCAGCGTTGTTCAGCGGGAGTCTTTCACAGATACGCAGTATTTT.

This chain joins TRBV5-1 and TRBJ1-2; no clear D gene. Trimming shortened V by 2 bases and J by 2 bases, and 22 bases separated the two germline ends. This CDR3 is built from 18 residues. Germline CDR1 SGHRS, CDR2 YFSETQ. The CDR3, as DNA: TGCGCCAGCAGCTTCTCCTCCCATACCGTTAGTCCAAACTATGGCTACACCTTC. This codes for CASSFSSHTVSPNYGYTF. Full variable domain (remainder filled in from reference TRBV5-1 and TRBJ1-2): KAGVTQTPRYLIKTRGQQVTLSCSPISGHRSVSWYQQTPGQGLQFLFEYFSETQRNKGNFPGRFSGRQFSNSRSEMNVSTLELGDSALYLCASSFSSHTVSPNYGYTFGSGTRLTVV.

The gene calls are TRBV19 and TRBJ2-5; tentatively, D is TRBD2 (5 bases). Germline lookup yields CDR1 LNHDA and CDR2 SQIVND (reference sequence). The CDR3 runs to 15 residues. V dropped 3 bases and J dropped 1 base, with 12 bases sitting between them. As DNA, the CDR3 is TGTGCCAGTAGTATTGGGAGCAGCTCCCAAGAGACCCAGTACTTC. Protein: CASSIGSSSQETQYF.

This clone was detected a few times. J is TRBJ2-3 and V is TRBV28, with TRBD1 matching 9 bases. J was trimmed by 2 bases and V by 6 bases; bases with no gene match: 3. CDR3 length equals 14 residues. Germline V gene sequence: CDR1 MDHEN, CDR2 SYDVKM. The CDR3 region is CASSWDRDTDTQYF. As DNA, the CDR3 is TGTGCCAGCAGCTGGGACAGGGACACAGATACGCAGTATTTT.

This clone has ten or more counts. This rearrangement joins TRBV5-4 to TRBJ2-5; TRBD1 matches 7 bases. The CDR3 totals 15 residues. Germline CDR1 is SGHNT and CDR2 is YYREEE (reference sequence). J gave up 2 bases and V 4 bases, and 8 bases lay outside the gene matches. CDR3 nucleotides: TGTGCCAGCAGCGCCCCGGGACAGCTGCAAGAGACCCAGTACTTC. Protein product: CASSAPGQLQETQYF.

This clone turned up a few times. The genes are TRBV7-9 and TRBJ1-2, with D maybe TRBD1 (5 bases). Germline V gene data show CDR1 as SEHNR and CDR2 as FQNEAQ (reference sequence). The CDR3 is 13 residues long. The V end was cut by 0 bases, the J end by 14 bases, with 16 bases between. CDR3 sequence (DNA): TGTGCCAGCAGCTTAGCGCAAGGGGCGGCTAAAACCTTC. This sequence encodes CASSLAQGAAKTF.

This sequence joins TRBV19 and TRBJ2-1; TRBD1 matches 11 bases. Looked up from germline, CDR1 is LNHDA and CDR2 is SQIVND (reference sequence). The CDR3 has 15 amino acids. V trimming: 4 bases; J trimming: 3 bases; junction bases outside the gene matches: 2. As DNA, the CDR3 is TGTGCCAGTAGTACCGGGACAGGGGGCTACAATGAGCAGTTCTTC. It encodes CASSTGTGGYNEQFF.

The chain uses TRBV12-3 or TRBV12-4 and TRBJ1-5; TRBD1 aligns across 8 bases. V shed 6 bases and J 5 bases; nucleotides not matched to a gene: 3. This CDR3 region has 13 residues. As DNA, the CDR3 is TGTGCCAGCAGCCTGACAGGGGATCAGCCCCAGCATTTT. It translates to CASSLTGDQPQHF.

V gene TRBV11-2 combines with J gene TRBJ2-5; the D gene is possibly TRBD2 (6 bases). V lost 5 bases and J lost 2, with 12 bases in between. The length of the CDR3 is 14 residues. In germline, CDR1 is SGHAT, CDR2 FQNNGV. CDR3 region: CASSLLAFQETQYF. The CDR3 DNA follows: TGTGCCAGCAGCCTCCTAGCGTTTCAAGAGACCCAGTACTTC.

The CDR3 here is CASSYWPWQIKDQPQHF. Here the CDR3 DNA reads TGTGCCAGCAGTTACTGGCCTTGGCAGATTAAAGATCAGCCCCAGCATTTT. The genes are TRBV6-2 or TRBV6-3 and TRBJ1-5; D gene uncertain. The CDR3 has 17 residues. Germline values: CDR1 MNHEY, CDR2 SVGEGT. Trimming removed 1 base from V and 5 bases from J, with 18 bases in between.

The CDR3 is CASSVAKKIDRGYGYTF. DNA of the CDR3: TGTGCCAGCAGCGTAGCCAAAAAAATCGACAGGGGTTATGGCTACACCTTC. This sequence joins TRBV9 and TRBJ1-2, with 8 bases identical to TRBD1. With 0 bases clipped from V and 5 bases from J, the junction kept 12 bases outside the gene matches. The CDR3 is 17 amino acids. Germline V gene data show CDR1 as SGDLS and CDR2 as YYNGEE. Based on the CDR3 plus reference TRBV9 and TRBJ1-2, the full variable domain is DSGVTQTPKHLITATGQRVTLRCSPRSGDLSVYWYQQSLDQGLQFLIQYYNGEERAKGNILERFSAQQFPDLHSELNLSSLELGDSALYFCASSVAKKIDRGYGYTFGSGTRLTVV.

V and J are TRBV15 and TRBJ2-1; 12 nucleotides agree with TRBD2. CDR1 is LNHNV, CDR2 YYDKDF, per germline (reference sequence). The CDR3 runs 20 residues. V shed 4 bases and J 0 bases; nucleotides not matched to a gene: 13. CDR3 sequence (DNA): TGTGCCACCAGCAAAGAGGCGGGACTAGCGGGCCTGAGCTCCTACAATGAGCAGTTCTTC. It specifies CATSKEAGLAGLSSYNEQFF.

The CDR3 loop reads CASSGRTSGSPTGELFF. The CDR3 bases are TGTGCCAGCAGCGGGCGGACTAGCGGGAGTCCCACCGGGGAGCTGTTTTTT. The gene calls are TRBV11-2 and TRBJ2-2; TRBD2 aligns across 13 bases. Germline assignment: CDR1 SGHAT and CDR2 FQNNGV. The junction had 7 bases not matched to a gene; V was cut back by 5 bases and J by 4 bases. CDR3 length: 17 residues.

This clone was seen a single time. The chain has TRBV2 and TRBJ1-2; TRBD1 might be the D (6 bases). V was cut by 0 bases and J by 6 bases, with 14 bases left in between. CDR1 is SNHLY and CDR2 is FYNNEI in the germline V gene. This CDR3 contains 15 residues. The CDR3 bases are TGTGCCAGCAGTGAAGCAGTGGGGGCTGGGGATGGCTACACCTTC. Its translation is CASSEAVGAGDGYTF.

V gene TRBV27 combines with J gene TRBJ2-1, with D possibly being TRBD2 (6 bases). The CDR3 is 16 amino acids. Trimming removed 6 bases at V and 7 bases at J, with 22 bases between. In germline, CDR1 is MNHEY, CDR2 SMNVEV (reference sequence). CDR3 loop: CASRTLAEEVRNEQFF. CDR3 sequence (DNA): TGTGCCAGCAGAACCTTAGCGGAGGAGGTGAGGAATGAGCAGTTCTTC.

The chain uses TRBV20-1 and TRBJ2-1; D possibly corresponds to TRBD2 (6 bases). Trimming left V 3 bases short and J 3 bases short, with 24 bases between. Germline CDR1 reads DFQATT; CDR2 reads SNEGSKA (reference sequence). This CDR3 region has 18 residues. The CDR3 reads CSASEDVGLAVYYNEQFF. In DNA form, the CDR3 reads TGCAGTGCTAGTGAAGACGTTGGTTTAGCGGTCTACTACAATGAGCAGTTCTTC.

This clone was recorded only once. V gene TRBV5-1 combines with J gene TRBJ1-2, with TRBD1 as a possible D gene (5 bases). V gave up 0 bases and J gave up 5 bases, with 14 bases separating them. The CDR3 contains 15 residues. Germline CDR1 and CDR2: SGHRS and YFSETQ. CDR3 coding DNA: TGCGCCAGCAGCTTGGGGGGCCCTCGAAAGTATGGCTACACCTTC. Translated: CASSLGGPRKYGYTF. The complete variable domain, with remaining parts taken from reference TRBV5-1 and TRBJ1-2, reads KAGVTQTPRYLIKTRGQQVTLSCSPISGHRSVSWYQQTPGQGLQFLFEYFSETQRNKGNFPGRFSGRQFSNSRSEMNVSTLELGDSALYLCASSLGGPRKYGYTFGSGTRLTVV.

The chain combines TRBV12-3 or TRBV12-4 with TRBJ2-1, with D possibly TRBD2 on 5 matching bases. The V end was cut by 4 bases, the J end by 6 bases, with 7 bases between. There are 12 residues in the CDR3. Here the CDR3 reads CASSSGSNEQFF. CDR3 bases: TGTGCCAGCAGTTCTGGGAGCAATGAGCAGTTCTTC.

The V gene is TRBV18, the J gene TRBJ1-4, with 9 positions matching TRBD1. Trimming removed 8 bases from V and 3 bases from J; junction bases left unmatched: 13. The CDR3 covers 17 residues. The V gene's germline CDR1 is KGHSH and CDR2 LQKENI. The CDR3 nucleotides are TGTGCCAGCACACTGGGACAGGGCATCGGTTCTAATGAAAAACTGTTTTTT. Translation: CASTLGQGIGSNEKLFF.